Detailed here is one TCR beta chain. Its antigen remains unidentified. The data are from a study of blood T cells in healthy people across ages. Overall study findings and caveats: A strong correlation was found between TCR beta diversity and the percentage of naive T cells. Roughly linear age-related decline in beta diversity appeared, significant by age around 42. Comparison with aged donors showed that long-lived donors had more naive CD4+ cells and higher diversity.

Combining a sample-barcoded 5' primer with a J-beta primer mix, a second PCR ran for about 7 to 11 cycles. TCRdb ran MiXCR on the 5' RACE reads and lists one entry per CDR3 protein. The sample has 650,000 to 800,000 distinct CDR3 sequences, around 52% seen once. Each sample provided at least 5.5 micrograms of extracted total RNA. The sequenced material came from blood. The sequence was collected from a woman older than 75 in good health.

CDR3 sequence: CSAEGQTLKAFF. CDR3 in DNA: TGCAGTGCGGAGGGACAGACACTTAAAGCTTTCTTT. This chain connects TRBV20-1 to TRBJ1-1; 7 bases map to TRBD1. Germline V gene lookup returns CDR1 DFQATT and CDR2 SNEGSKA (reference sequence). The V gene end was trimmed by 6 bases and the J gene end by 9 bases; junction bases not matched to a gene: 10. The CDR3 is 12 residues long.